This T cell receptor beta chain comes out of a study of T-cell memory formation after mild COVID-19. Overall study findings and caveats: Prior to infection, memory already included some responding clones, suggesting cross-reactive memory joined. Contracting clones from day 15 to 85 had balanced CD4/CD8; later expanders favoured CD4+. The study found contracting CD4+ clones mainly in CM and EM and contracting CD8+ clones in EMRA.

With regard to this clonotype: Its antigen is as yet unknown.

The V and J ends lost 5 bases and 3 bases respectively, with 10 bases between them. Germline assignment: CDR1 ENHRY and CDR2 SYGVKD. The CDR3 consists of 13 residues. TCRalpha and TCRbeta libraries used 5'RACE with constant-segment primers and UMIs. TCRdb fed the 5' RACE reads into MiXCR, producing one record per CDR3 protein. The top ten clones hold approximately 8.1% of a sample with 350,000 to 450,000 distinct CDR3 sequences, roughly 20% of them seen once. The receptor comes from an adult woman who had mild COVID-19 (a few samples of this study predate the infection). Cell type and time point are not known. The sample taken for sequencing was PBMCs or a T cell subset sorted from them (not recorded which). The chain has TRBV10-3 and TRBJ1-1, with no clear D. This chain's CDR3 is CAISLTVDTEAFF. DNA of the CDR3: TGTGCCATCAGTCTAACAGTGGACACTGAAGCTTTCTTT.